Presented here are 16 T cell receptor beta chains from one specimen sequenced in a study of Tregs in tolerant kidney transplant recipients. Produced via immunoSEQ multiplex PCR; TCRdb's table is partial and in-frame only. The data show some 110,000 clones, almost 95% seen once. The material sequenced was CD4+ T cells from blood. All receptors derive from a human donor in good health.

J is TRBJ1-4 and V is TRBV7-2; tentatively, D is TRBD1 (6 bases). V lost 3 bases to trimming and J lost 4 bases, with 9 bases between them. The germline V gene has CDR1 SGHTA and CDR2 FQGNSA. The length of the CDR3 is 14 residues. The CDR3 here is CASSFTGNNEKLFF. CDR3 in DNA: TGTGCCAGCAGCTTTACAGGGAATAATGAAAAACTGTTTTTT. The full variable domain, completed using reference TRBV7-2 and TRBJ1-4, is GAGVSQSPSNKVTEKGKDVELRCDPISGHTALYWYRQSLGQGLEFLIYFQGNSAPDKSGLPSDRFSAERTGGSVSTLTIQRTQQEDSAVYLCASSFTGNNEKLFFGSGTQLSVL.

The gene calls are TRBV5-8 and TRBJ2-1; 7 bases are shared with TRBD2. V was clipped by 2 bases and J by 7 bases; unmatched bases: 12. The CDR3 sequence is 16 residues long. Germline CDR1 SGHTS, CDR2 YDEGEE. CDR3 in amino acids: CASSFERGGPLNEQFF. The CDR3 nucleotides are TGTGCCAGCAGCTTCGAGCGGGGCGGCCCTCTGAATGAGCAGTTCTTC.

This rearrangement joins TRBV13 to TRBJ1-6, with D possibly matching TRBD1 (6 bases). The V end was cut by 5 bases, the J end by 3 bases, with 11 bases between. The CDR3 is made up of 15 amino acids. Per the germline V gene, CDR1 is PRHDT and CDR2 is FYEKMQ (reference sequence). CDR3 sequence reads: CASSNGQLYNSPLHF. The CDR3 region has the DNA TGTGCCAGCAGCAACGGACAGCTCTATAATTCACCCCTCCACTTT.

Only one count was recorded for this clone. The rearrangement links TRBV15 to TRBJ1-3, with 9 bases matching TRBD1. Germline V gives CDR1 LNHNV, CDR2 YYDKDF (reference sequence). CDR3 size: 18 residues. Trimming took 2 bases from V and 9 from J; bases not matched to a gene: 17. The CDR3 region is CATSRSARDRAASSTIYF. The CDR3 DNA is TGTGCCACCAGCAGATCCGCCCGGGACAGGGCTGCGTCGAGCACCATATATTTT. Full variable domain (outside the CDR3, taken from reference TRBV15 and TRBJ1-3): DAMVIQNPRYQVTQFGKPVTLSCSQTLNHNVMYWYQQKSSQAPKLLFHYYDKDFNNEADTPDNFQSRRPNTSFCFLDIRSPGLGDTAMYLCATSRSARDRAASSTIYFGEGSWLTVV.

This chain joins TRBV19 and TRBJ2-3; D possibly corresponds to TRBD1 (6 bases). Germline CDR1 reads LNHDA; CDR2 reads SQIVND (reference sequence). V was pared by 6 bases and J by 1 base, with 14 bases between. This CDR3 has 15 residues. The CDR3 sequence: CASSLQGAGTDTQYF. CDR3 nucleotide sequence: TGTGCCAGTAGCCTACAGGGTGCCGGCACAGATACGCAGTATTTT.

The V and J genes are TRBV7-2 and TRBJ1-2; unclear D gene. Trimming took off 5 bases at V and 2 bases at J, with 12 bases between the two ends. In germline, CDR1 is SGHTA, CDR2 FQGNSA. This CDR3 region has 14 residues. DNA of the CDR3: TGTGCCAGCAGCCCAGGAGGGAGGAACTATGGCTACACCTTC. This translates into CASSPGGRNYGYTF.

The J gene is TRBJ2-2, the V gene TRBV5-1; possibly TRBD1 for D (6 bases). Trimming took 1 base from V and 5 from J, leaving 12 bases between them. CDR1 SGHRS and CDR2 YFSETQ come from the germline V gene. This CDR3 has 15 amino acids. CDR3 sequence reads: CASSLNRAPTGELFF. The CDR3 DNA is TGCGCCAGCAGCTTGAACAGGGCCCCGACCGGGGAGCTGTTTTTT.

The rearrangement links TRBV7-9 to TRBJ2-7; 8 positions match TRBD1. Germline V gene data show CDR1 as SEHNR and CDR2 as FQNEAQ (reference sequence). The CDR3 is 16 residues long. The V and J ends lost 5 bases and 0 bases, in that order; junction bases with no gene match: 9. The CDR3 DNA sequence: TGTGCCAGCAGCCCGCGGACAGGGTTCCCCTCCTACGAGCAGTACTTC. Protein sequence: CASSPRTGFPSYEQYF. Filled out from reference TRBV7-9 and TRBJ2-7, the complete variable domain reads DTGVSQNPRHKITKRGQNVTFRCDPISEHNRLYWYRQTLGQGPEFLTYFQNEAQLEKSRLLSDRFSAERPKGSFSTLEIQRTEQGDSAMYLCASSPRTGFPSYEQYFGPGTRLTVT.

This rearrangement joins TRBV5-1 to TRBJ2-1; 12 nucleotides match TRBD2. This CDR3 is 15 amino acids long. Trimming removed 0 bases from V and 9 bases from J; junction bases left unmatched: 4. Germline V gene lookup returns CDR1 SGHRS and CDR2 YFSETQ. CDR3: CASSLERLAGAEQFF. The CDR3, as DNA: TGCGCCAGCAGCTTGGAGAGACTAGCGGGGGCTGAGCAGTTCTTC.

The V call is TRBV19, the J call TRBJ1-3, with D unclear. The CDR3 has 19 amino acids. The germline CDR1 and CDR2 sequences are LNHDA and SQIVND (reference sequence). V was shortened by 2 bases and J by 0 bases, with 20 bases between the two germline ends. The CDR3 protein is CASSILWTSVTPSGNTIYF. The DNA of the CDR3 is TGTGCCAGTAGTATACTATGGACCTCTGTCACCCCCTCTGGAAACACCATATATTTT.

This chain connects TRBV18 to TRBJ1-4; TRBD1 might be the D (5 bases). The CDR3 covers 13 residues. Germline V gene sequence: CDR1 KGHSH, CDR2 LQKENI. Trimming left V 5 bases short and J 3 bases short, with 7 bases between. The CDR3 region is CASSEQANEKLFF. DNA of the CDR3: TGTGCCAGCTCAGAACAGGCTAATGAAAAACTGTTTTTT.

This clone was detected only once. The CDR3 region has the DNA TGTGCCAGCAGCTTTGACGGGACTAGCGCCTCCTACGAGCAGTACTTC. Translated: CASSFDGTSASYEQYF. The chain couples TRBV7-2 to TRBJ2-7; 10 bases align to TRBD2. Germline V gives CDR1 SGHTA, CDR2 FQGNSA. Trimming cost V 3 bases and J 0 bases; bases outside gene matches: 5. This CDR3 is built from 16 residues.

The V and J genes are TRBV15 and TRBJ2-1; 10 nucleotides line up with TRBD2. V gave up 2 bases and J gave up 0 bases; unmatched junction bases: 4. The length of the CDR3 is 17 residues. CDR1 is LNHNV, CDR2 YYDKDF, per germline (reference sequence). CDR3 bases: TGTGCCACCAGCAGATCGGCTAGCGGGAGCTCCTACAATGAGCAGTTCTTC. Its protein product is CATSRSASGSSYNEQFF. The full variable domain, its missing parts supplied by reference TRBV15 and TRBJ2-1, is DAMVIQNPRYQVTQFGKPVTLSCSQTLNHNVMYWYQQKSSQAPKLLFHYYDKDFNNEADTPDNFQSRRPNTSFCFLDIRSPGLGDTAMYLCATSRSASGSSYNEQFFGPGTRLTVL.

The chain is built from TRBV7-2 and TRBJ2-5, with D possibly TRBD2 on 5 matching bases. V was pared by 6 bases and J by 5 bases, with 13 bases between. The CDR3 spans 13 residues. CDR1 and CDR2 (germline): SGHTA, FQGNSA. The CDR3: CASSRAGGETQYF. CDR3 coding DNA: TGTGCCAGCAGTCGGGCAGGCGGGGAGACCCAGTACTTC.

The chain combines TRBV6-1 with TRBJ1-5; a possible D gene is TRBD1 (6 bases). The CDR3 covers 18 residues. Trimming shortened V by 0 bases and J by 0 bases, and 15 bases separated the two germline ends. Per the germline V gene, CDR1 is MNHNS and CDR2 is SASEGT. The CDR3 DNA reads TGTGCCAGCAGTGAAGCGCTAAAGGGGACATTTAGCAATCAGCCCCAGCATTTT. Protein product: CASSEALKGTFSNQPQHF.

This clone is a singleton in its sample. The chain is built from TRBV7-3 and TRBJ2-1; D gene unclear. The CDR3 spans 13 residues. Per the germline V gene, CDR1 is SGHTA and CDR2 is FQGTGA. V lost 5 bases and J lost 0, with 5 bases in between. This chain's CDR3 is CASSPSSYNEQFF. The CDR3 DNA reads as TGTGCCAGCAGCCCGAGCTCCTACAATGAGCAGTTCTTC. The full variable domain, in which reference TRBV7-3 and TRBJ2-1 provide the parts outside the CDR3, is GAGVSQTPSNKVTEKGKYVELRCDPISGHTALYWYRQSLGQGPEFLIYFQGTGAADDSGLPNDRFFAVRPEGSVSTLKIQRTERGDSAVYLCASSPSSYNEQFFGPGTRLTVL.